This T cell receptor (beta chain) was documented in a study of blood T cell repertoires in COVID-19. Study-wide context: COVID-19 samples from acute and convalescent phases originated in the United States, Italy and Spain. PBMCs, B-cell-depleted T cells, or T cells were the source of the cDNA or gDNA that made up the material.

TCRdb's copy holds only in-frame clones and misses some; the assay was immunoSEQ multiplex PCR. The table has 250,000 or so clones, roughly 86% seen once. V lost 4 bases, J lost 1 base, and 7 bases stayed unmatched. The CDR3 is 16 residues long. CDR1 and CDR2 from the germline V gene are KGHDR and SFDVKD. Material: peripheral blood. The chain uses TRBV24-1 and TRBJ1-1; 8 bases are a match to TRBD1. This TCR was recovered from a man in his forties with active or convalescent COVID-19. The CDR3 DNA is TGTGCCACCAGTGACCGCGGACAGGGCGCGAACACTGAAGCTTTCTTT. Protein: CATSDRGQGANTEAFF.